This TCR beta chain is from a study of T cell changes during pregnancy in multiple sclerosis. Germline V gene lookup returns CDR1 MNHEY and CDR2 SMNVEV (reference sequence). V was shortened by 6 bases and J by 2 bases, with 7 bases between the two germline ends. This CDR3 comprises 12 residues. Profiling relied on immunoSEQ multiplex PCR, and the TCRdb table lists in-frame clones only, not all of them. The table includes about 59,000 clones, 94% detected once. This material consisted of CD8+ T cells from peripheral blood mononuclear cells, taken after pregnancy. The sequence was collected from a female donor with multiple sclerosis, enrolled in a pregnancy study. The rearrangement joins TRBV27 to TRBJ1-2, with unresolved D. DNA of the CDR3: TGTGCCAGCAGAACAACCAACTATGGCTACACCTTC. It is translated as CASRTTNYGYTF.